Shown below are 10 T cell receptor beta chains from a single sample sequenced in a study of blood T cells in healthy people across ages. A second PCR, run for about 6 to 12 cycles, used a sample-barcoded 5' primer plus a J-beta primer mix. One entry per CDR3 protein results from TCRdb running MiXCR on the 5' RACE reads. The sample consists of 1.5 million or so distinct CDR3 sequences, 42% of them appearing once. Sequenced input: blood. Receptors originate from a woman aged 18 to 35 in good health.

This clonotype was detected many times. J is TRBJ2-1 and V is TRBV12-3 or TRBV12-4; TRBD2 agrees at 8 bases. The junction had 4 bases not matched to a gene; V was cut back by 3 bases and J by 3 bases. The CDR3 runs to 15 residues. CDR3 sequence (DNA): TGTGCCAGCAGTTTCGGCGGGGGGATCTACAATGAGCAGTTCTTC. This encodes CASSFGGGIYNEQFF.

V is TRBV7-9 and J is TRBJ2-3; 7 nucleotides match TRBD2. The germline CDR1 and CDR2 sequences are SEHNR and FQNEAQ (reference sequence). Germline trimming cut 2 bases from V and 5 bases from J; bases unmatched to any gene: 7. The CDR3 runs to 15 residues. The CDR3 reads CASSLFRGRGDTQYF. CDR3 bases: TGTGCCAGCAGCTTATTCCGCGGGAGAGGAGATACGCAGTATTTT.

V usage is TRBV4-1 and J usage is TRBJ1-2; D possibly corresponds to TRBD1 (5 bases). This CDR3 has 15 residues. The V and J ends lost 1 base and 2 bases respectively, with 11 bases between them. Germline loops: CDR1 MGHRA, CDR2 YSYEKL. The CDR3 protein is CASSQAWSGNYGYTF. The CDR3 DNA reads TGCGCCAGCAGCCAAGCATGGTCAGGGAACTATGGCTACACCTTC.

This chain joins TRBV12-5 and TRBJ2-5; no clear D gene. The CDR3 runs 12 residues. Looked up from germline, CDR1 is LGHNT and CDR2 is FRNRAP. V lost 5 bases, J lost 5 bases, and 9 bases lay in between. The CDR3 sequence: CASGQDYETQYF. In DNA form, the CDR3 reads TGTGCTAGTGGTCAGGATTACGAGACCCAGTACTTC.

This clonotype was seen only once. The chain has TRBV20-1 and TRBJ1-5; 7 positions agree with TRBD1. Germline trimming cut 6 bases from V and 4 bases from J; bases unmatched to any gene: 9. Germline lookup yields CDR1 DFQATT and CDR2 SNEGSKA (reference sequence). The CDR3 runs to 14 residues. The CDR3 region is CSAPGQRKNQPQHF. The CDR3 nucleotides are TGCAGTGCCCCGGGACAGAGGAAAAATCAGCCCCAGCATTTT.

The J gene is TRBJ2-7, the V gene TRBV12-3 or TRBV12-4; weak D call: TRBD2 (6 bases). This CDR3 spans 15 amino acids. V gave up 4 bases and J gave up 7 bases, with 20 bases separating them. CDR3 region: CASSSPAEGTREQYF. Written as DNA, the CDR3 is TGTGCCAGCAGTTCCCCAGCGGAGGGGACTCGAGAGCAGTACTTC.

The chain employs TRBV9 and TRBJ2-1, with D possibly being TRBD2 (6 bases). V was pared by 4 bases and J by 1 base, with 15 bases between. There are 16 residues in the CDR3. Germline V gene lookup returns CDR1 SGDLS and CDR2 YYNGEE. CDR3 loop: CASSPYLAESYNEQFF. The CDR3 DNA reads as TGTGCCAGCAGCCCCTATTTAGCGGAATCCTACAATGAGCAGTTCTTC.

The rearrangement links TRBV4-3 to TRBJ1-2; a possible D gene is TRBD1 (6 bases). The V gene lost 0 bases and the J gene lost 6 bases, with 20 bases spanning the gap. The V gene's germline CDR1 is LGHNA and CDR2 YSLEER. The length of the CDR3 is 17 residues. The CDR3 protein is CASSQEHVAGVIHGYTF. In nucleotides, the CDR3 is TGCGCCAGCAGCCAAGAGCATGTGGCAGGGGTAATCCATGGCTACACCTTC.

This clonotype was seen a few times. CDR3 bases: TGTGCCAGCAGCGGCCGGGACAGGGGCACAGATACGCAGTATTTT. Translation gives CASSGRDRGTDTQYF. The chain recombines TRBV7-2 with TRBJ2-3; 9 nucleotides line up with TRBD1. CDR3 length: 15 amino acids. V lost 5 bases to trimming and J lost 1 base; unmatched junction nucleotides: 4. Germline V gene sequence: CDR1 SGHTA, CDR2 FQGNSA.

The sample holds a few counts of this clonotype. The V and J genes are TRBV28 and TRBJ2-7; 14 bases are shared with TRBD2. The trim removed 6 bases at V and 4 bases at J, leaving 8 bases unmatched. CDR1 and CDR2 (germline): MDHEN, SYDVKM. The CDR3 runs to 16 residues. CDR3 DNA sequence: TGTGCCAGCAGCCCCGGGACTAGCGGGAGTTTATACGAGCAGTACTTC. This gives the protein CASSPGTSGSLYEQYF.